A selection of T cell receptor beta chains follows, all from one sample in a study of T cell repertoires in cytomegalovirus infection. The antigens these receptors bind are not known. Via MiXCR, TCRdb re-called the reads, giving one row per CDR3 protein. The sample lists about 920,000 distinct CDR3 sequences, less than 35% occurring once. Sample: cultured CD8+ T cells from PBMCs, taken from culture after CMV antigen stimulation. The receptors shown here come from a human donor in good health (CMV status not recorded). Some clones in this sample may be carry-over from other donors' samples. Both conserved end residues are part of each CDR3. D genes are given only for firm matches. The size field is filled for only some rows; it gives once, few, many or a size class.

d_gene	abundance	j_gene	v_gene	CDR3nt	CDR3aa
.	many	TRBJ1-2	TRBV6-1	TGTGCCAGCAGTGCCGGGACATCGTCCTATGGCTACACCTTC	CASSAGTSSYGYTF
.	.	TRBJ1-1	TRBV6-6	TGTGCCAGCATTTTCGCCCCAGAGAACACTGAAGCTTTCTTT	CASIFAPENTEAFF
.	few	TRBJ2-7	TRBV6-5	TGTGCCAGCAGTTACAGTACTTCCTACGAGCAGTACTTC	CASSYSTSYEQYF
.	.	TRBJ2-3	TRBV7-9	TGTGCCGCCTGGGGGGCGGATACGCAGTATTTT	CAAWGADTQYF
.	many	TRBJ1-5	TRBV12-3/TRBV12-4	TGTGCCAGCAGAGAGGGTGGCCAGCCCCAGCATTTT	CASREGGQPQHF
.	.	TRBJ2-2	TRBV7-6	TGTGCCGGCATAGTGGGGATAACCGGGGAGCTGTTTTTT	CAGIVGITGELFF
.	.	TRBJ2-3	TRBV10-3	TGTGCCATCAATGACCGGGACCCTCGGTTGAATACGCAGTATTTT	CAINDRDPRLNTQYF
.	once	TRBJ1-1	TRBV7-9	TGTGCCAGCAGCCCCAGGGCTCCCGGGAACACTGAAGCTTTCTTT	CASSPRAPGNTEAFF
.	.	TRBJ2-2	TRBV5-6	TGTGCCAGCAGCAAAACAGGGATGTTAACCGGGGAGCTGTTTTTT	CASSKTGMLTGELFF
.	many	TRBJ1-2	TRBV7-9	TGTGCCAGCAGTCAGCAGGACCGATCTAACTATGGCTACACCTTC	CASSQQDRSNYGYTF
.	.	TRBJ2-5	TRBV4-1	TGCGCCAGCAGCCAAAACTCGGAGACCCAGTACTTC	CASSQNSETQYF
.	.	TRBJ1-5	TRBV4-1	TGCGCCAGCAGCCACCACGGAGAACCCAATCAGCCCCAGCATTTT	CASSHHGEPNQPQHF
TRBD2	few	TRBJ2-1	TRBV10-3	TGTGCCATCAGTGAGGGCCCTAGCGGGGGCCTCTCCTACAATGAGCAGTTCTTC	CAISEGPSGGLSYNEQFF
.	.	TRBJ2-2	TRBV7-3	TGTGCCAGCAGCTCTACGACAGGCCCGAACACCGGGGAGCTGTTTTTT	CASSSTTGPNTGELFF
TRBD1	.	TRBJ2-7	TRBV27	TGTGCCAGCAGTTTAGTGGGGACAGGGGGTTTCGGCGAGCAGTACTTC	CASSLVGTGGFGEQYF
TRBD1	.	TRBJ2-1	TRBV12-3/TRBV12-4	TGTGCCAGCAGTTTCGGGCTCCGGGACAGGGGGGACAATGAGCAGTTCTTC	CASSFGLRDRGDNEQFF
TRBD1	few	TRBJ2-6	TRBV5-5	TGTGCCAGCAGTCTCAGGGACAGCTACTCTGGGGCCAACGTCCTGACTTTC	CASSLRDSYSGANVLTF
.	few	TRBJ2-1	TRBV4-2	TGTGCCAGCAGCCAAGATAATGTAGGACTGAACAATGAGCAGTTCTTC	CASSQDNVGLNNEQFF
TRBD1	.	TRBJ2-5	TRBV7-6	TGTGCCAGCAGCTTAAAGGGTCACGTGGACAGGGCAGGAGTCCAAGAGACCCAGTACTTC	CASSLKGHVDRAGVQETQYF
.	.	TRBJ2-2	TRBV6-2/TRBV6-3	TGTGCCAGCATCCCCCGGGAATCGGGCACCGGGGAGCTGTTTTTT	CASIPRESGTGELFF
.	.	TRBJ1-2	TRBV6-5	TGTGCCAGTTCTCCCAACAAACTAGACTATGGCTACACCTTC	CASSPNKLDYGYTF
.	few	TRBJ2-1	TRBV6-2/TRBV6-3	TGTGCCAGCAGTCCCACCCCAAAACCCTATTACAATGAGCAGTTCTTC	CASSPTPKPYYNEQFF
TRBD1	.	TRBJ2-2	TRBV12-3/TRBV12-4	TGTGCCAGCAGTCCCCGGGACAGGGTGTACACCGGGGAGCTGTTTTTT	CASSPRDRVYTGELFF
.	many	TRBJ1-6	TRBV18	TGTGCCAGCTCACCACGAACTGATAATTCACCCCTCCACTTT	CASSPRTDNSPLHF
.	.	TRBJ1-5	TRBV6-1	TGTGCCAGCAGCCCTAAGGGCTATCAGCCCCAGCATTTT	CASSPKGYQPQHF
.	.	TRBJ2-5	TRBV6-2/TRBV6-3	TGTGCCAGCAGCCCATGGGACGTTGAAGAGACCCAGTACTTC	CASSPWDVEETQYF
.	.	TRBJ1-1	TRBV5-8	TGTGGCTTTTATATTGGGGAAAGTCCCCAGCGGGCTGAAGCTTTCTTT	CGFYIGESPQRAEAFF
.	.	TRBJ1-1	TRBV4-3	TGCGCCAGCAGCCAAGGGGACATCCCTAAGACTGAAGCTTTCTTT	CASSQGDIPKTEAFF
.	.	TRBJ1-4	TRBV7-9	TGTGCCAGCAGCCCACCTATTGGGGCTGAAAAACTGTTTTTT	CASSPPIGAEKLFF
TRBD2	.	TRBJ2-5	TRBV10-3	TGTGCCATCAGCGAGGAGGGATCCCGACTAGCGGGGGAAGAGACCCAGTACTTC	CAISEEGSRLAGEETQYF
.	many	TRBJ2-1	TRBV7-8	TGTGCCAGCAGCCCTCCAGACGGAGAACCGAAAAGGTTGTTCTTC	CASSPPDGEPKRLFF
TRBD1	few	TRBJ1-1	TRBV11-3	TGTGCCAGCAGCCTCGGACAGGTTGGCGCGAACACTGAAGCTTTCTTT	CASSLGQVGANTEAFF
TRBD1	.	TRBJ1-2	TRBV3-1	TGTGCCAGCAGCCAAGAAGGAAGGGACAGGGGGCGCACCGGCTACACCTTC	CASSQEGRDRGRTGYTF
TRBD1	few	TRBJ2-4	TRBV5-6	TGTGCCAGCAGCTTGGGAGGGACAGGGGATGATGACATTCAGTACTTC	CASSLGGTGDDDIQYF
.	.	TRBJ2-4	TRBV11-2	TGTGCCAGCAGTTCCTCCTGGGAGGGGGCCTTAGCCAAAAACATTCAGTACTTC	CASSSSWEGALAKNIQYF
.	few	TRBJ2-2	TRBV4-1	TGCGCCAGCAGCCAAAGGGTTTTCGGGGTCACCGGGGAGCTGTTTTTT	CASSQRVFGVTGELFF
TRBD2	few	TRBJ2-3	TRBV7-9	TGTGCCAGCAGCTCGACTAGCGGGGACAGGGATACGCAGTATTTT	CASSSTSGDRDTQYF
.	.	TRBJ1-2	TRBV18	TGTGCCAGCTCACCCGGGGCAGGAGCAGTCTATGGCTACACCTTC	CASSPGAGAVYGYTF
.	few	TRBJ2-3	TRBV4-2	TGTGCCAGCAGCCAAGGGGATCGGACCACAGATACGCAGTATTTT	CASSQGDRTTDTQYF
.	many	TRBJ2-5	TRBV7-2	TGTGCCAGCAGCTCCCGGGACCGCTTGGTCCAAGAGACCCAGTACTTC	CASSSRDRLVQETQYF
.	.	TRBJ2-2	TRBV7-9	TGTGCCAGGGCGACAGTTACCGGGGAGCTGTTTTTT	CARATVTGELFF
.	.	TRBJ2-5	TRBV6-5	TGTGCCAGCAGTTACCCAGGACCGGTCCAAGAGACCCAGTACTTC	CASSYPGPVQETQYF
.	.	TRBJ1-1	TRBV6-1	TGTGCCAGCAGTTTCACCGCGGATCGGACTGAAGCTTTCTTT	CASSFTADRTEAFF
.	.	TRBJ2-5	TRBV27	TGTGCCAGCAGTTTAAATCGGGGATTAGAGACCCAGTACTTC	CASSLNRGLETQYF
.	.	TRBJ1-2	TRBV4-1	TGCGCCAGCAGCCAAGTTCCCTCAGGGGCTAACTATGGCTACACCTTC	CASSQVPSGANYGYTF
TRBD2	.	TRBJ2-7	TRBV20-1	TGCAGTGCTAGGGGGAGGGACCTCCCCTCCCAAAGCTCCTACGAGCAGTACTTC	CSARGRDLPSQSSYEQYF
TRBD1	many	TRBJ2-5	TRBV10-3	TGTGCCAGCGCTATATCGGGACAGCAAGAGACCCAGTACTTC	CASAISGQQETQYF
.	many	TRBJ1-6	TRBV6-5	TGTGCCAGCAGTTACACCCCCATTGGGAATAATTCACCCCTCCACTTT	CASSYTPIGNNSPLHF
.	.	TRBJ2-3	TRBV6-4	TGTGCCAGCAGTGACGACAGTTTCACAGATACGCAGTATTTT	CASSDDSFTDTQYF
TRBD2	many	TRBJ2-6	TRBV7-6	TGTGCCAGCAGCTTAGATCTTAGCGGGGGTCACTCTGGGGCCAACGTCCTGACTTTC	CASSLDLSGGHSGANVLTF
.	few	TRBJ2-1	TRBV28	TGTGCCAGCCCGGGCGACGTTTCCGATCTCTACAATGAGCAGTTCTTC	CASPGDVSDLYNEQFF
.	.	TRBJ1-1	TRBV6-5	TGTGCCAGCACCCCGACCGCAATGGTCACTGAAGCTTTCTTT	CASTPTAMVTEAFF
TRBD1	.	TRBJ1-1	TRBV27	TGTGCCAGCAGTTTCCTCGTCGGGACAGCCATGAACACTGAAGCTTTCTTT	CASSFLVGTAMNTEAFF
.	few	TRBJ2-5	TRBV5-5	TGTGCCAGCAGCTTGGTGGAAACTAGAACCAATATGGCCCAGTACTTC	CASSLVETRTNMAQYF
.	.	TRBJ2-2	TRBV12-5	TGTGCTAGTGGTAACACCCAGGGCCTGCGGACCGGGGAGCTGTTTTTT	CASGNTQGLRTGELFF